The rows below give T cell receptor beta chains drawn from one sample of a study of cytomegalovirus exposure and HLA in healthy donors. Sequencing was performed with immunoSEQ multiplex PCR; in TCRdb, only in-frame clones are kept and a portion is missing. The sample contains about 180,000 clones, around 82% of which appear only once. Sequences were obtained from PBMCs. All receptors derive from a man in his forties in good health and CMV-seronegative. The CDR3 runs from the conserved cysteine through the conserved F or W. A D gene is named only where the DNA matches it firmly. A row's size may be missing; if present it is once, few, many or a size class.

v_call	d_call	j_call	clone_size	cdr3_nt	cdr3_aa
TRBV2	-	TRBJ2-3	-	TGTGCCAGCCAGCGACTAGAGAACACAGATACGCAGTATTTT	CASQRLENTDTQYF
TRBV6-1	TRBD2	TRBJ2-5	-	TGTGCCAGCAGTGAAGGGAGGACTAGCGGGGGGCTTCCCGGAGAGACCCAGTACTTC	CASSEGRTSGGLPGETQYF
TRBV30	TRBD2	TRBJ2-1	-	TGTGCCTGGCGGACTAGCGGGACCCTCGGAGAGCAGTTCTTC	CAWRTSGTLGEQFF
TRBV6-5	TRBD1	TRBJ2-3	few	TGTGCCAGCAGTTACTGGGGGACAGGGGGAGATACGCAGTATTTT	CASSYWGTGGDTQYF
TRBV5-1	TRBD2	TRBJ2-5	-	TGCGCCAGCAGCTTGCCCCCGGGACTAGCGGGGGGTGGAGAGACCCAGTACTTC	CASSLPPGLAGGGETQYF
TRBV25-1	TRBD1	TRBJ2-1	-	TGTGCCAGCCTCACTACGGGACAGGGGAACAATGAGCAGTTCTTC	CASLTTGQGNNEQFF
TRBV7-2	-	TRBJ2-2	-	TGTGCCAGCAGCTTAGTCCAGAACACCGGGGAGCTGTTTTTT	CASSLVQNTGELFF
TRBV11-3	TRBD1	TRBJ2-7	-	TGTGCCAGCAGCACCCGACAGGGGAACTACGAGCAGTACTTC	CASSTRQGNYEQYF
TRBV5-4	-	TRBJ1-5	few	TGTGCCAGCAGCTTCGAGGGTAATCAGCCCCAGCATTTT	CASSFEGNQPQHF
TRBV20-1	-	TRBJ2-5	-	TGCAGTGCCCCCTTCTTGGAGACCCAGTACTTC	CSAPFLETQYF
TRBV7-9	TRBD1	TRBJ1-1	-	TGTGCCAGCAGCAAGGACAGGGGGATGGGCACTGAAGCTTTCTTT	CASSKDRGMGTEAFF
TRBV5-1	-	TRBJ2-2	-	TGCGCCAGCAGCTTAACAGCCGAAAACACCGGGGAGCTGTTTTTT	CASSLTAENTGELFF
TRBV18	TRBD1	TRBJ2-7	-	TGTGCCAGCTCACCACCCAGGACAGGGAACGAGCAGTACTTC	CASSPPRTGNEQYF
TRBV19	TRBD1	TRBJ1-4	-	TGTGCCAGTAGTTTGCAGGGGGCTTCGGGACTGTTTTTT	CASSLQGASGLFF
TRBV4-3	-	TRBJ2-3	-	TGCGCCAGCAGCCAAGATGACGCGGCCGATGCGGATACGCAGTATTTT	CASSQDDAADADTQYF
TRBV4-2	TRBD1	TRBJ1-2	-	TGTGCCAGCAGTTCAGGGGGCAGGGGAGAGGTGTACACCTTC	CASSSGGRGEVYTF
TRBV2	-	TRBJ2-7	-	TGTGCCAGCAGTTCCAGGGGCTACGAGCAGTACTTC	CASSSRGYEQYF
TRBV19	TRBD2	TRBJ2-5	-	TGTGCCAGTAGTGTATCAGGCGCGGGAGGACAAGAGACCCAGTACTTC	CASSVSGAGGQETQYF
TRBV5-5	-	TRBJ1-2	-	TGTGCCAGCAGCTTGGACGGTAACTATGGCTACACCTTC	CASSLDGNYGYTF
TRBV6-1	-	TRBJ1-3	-	TGTGCCAGCAGTGAATCTATCGGGAGGGGAAACACCATATATTTT	CASSESIGRGNTIYF
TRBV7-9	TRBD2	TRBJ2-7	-	TGTGCCAGCAGCTTAGGGCTAGCGGGGACCGCCGAGCAGTACTTC	CASSLGLAGTAEQYF
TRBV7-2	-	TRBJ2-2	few	TGTGCCAGCAGCAGAACCGGGACTCACACCGGGGAGCTGTTTTTT	CASSRTGTHTGELFF
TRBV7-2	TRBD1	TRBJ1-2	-	TGTGCCAGCAGCCAGGACAGGGCCCGCTATGGCTACACCTTC	CASSQDRARYGYTF
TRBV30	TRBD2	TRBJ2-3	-	TGTGCCTGGAGGGTCCTTGAGGGAGGGGTTAGCACAGATACGCAGTATTTT	CAWRVLEGGVSTDTQYF
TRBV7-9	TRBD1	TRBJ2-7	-	TGTGCCAGCAGCTTACGACAGGGGGCGTCTGTATCCTACGAGCAGTACTTC	CASSLRQGASVSYEQYF
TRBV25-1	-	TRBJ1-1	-	TGTGCCAGCAGTGATTTTGCGGTGGGTAAAGCTTTCTTT	CASSDFAVGKAFF